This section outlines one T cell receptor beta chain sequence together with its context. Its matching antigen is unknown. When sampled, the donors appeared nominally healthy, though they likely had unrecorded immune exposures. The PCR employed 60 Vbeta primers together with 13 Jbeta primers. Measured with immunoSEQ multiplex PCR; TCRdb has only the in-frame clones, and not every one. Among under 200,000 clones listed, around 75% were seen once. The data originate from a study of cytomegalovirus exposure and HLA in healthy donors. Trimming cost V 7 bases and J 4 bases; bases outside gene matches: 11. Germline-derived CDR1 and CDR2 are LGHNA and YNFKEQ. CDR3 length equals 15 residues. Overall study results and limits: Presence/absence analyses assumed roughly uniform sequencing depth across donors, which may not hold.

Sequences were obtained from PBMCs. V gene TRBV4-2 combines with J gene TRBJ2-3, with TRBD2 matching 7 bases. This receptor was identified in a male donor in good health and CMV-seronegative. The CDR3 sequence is CASTTRGGLSDTQYF. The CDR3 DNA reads TGTGCCAGCACCACCCGGGGAGGGTTGTCAGATACGCAGTATTTT.